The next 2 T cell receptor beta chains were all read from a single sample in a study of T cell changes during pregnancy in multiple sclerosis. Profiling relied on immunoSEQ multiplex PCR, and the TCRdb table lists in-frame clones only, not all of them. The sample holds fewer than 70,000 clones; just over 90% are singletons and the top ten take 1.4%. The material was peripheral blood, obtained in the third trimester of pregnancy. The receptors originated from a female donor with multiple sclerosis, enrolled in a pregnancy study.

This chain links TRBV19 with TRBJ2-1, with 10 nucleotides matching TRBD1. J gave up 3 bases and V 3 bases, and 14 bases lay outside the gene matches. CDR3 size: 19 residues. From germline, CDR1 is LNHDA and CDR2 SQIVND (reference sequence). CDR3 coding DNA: TGTGCCAGTAGTATTTTCGGGACAGGGGTCCCCCAATACTACAATGAGCAGTTCTTC. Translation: CASSIFGTGVPQYYNEQFF.

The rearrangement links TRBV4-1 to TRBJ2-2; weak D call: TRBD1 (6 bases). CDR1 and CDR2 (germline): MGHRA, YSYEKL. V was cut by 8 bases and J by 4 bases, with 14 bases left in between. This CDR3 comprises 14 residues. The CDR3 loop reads CASLGQQGTGELFF. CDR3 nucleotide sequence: TGCGCCAGCCTAGGACAGCAGGGCACCGGGGAGCTGTTTTTT.